This T cell receptor (beta chain) was obtained from a study of T cell repertoires in cytomegalovirus infection. Comment on this clonotype: The target antigen is unknown.

The V gene lost 3 bases and the J gene lost 3 bases, with 8 bases spanning the gap. Germline V gives CDR1 SGHTA, CDR2 FQGNSA. CDR3 length: 13 residues. Study-wide results and limits: HLA-C-restricted, CMV-specific TCR beta clonotypes were dominant ex vivo. Accumulated public TCR beta family frequency recognized individuals carrying CMV together with the relevant HLA.

TCRdb redid the calling of the reads with MiXCR, one entry per CDR3 protein. The table lists 250,000 to 400,000 distinct CDR3 sequences, roughly 25% of them singletons. This material consisted of cultured PBMCs, taken from culture after CMV antigen stimulation. This clonotype was obtained from a human donor in good health (CMV status not recorded). Some clones in this sample may be carry-over from other donors' samples. The V gene is TRBV7-2, the J gene TRBJ2-5; D is unclear. CDR3 bases: TGTGCCAGCAGCTTTCTCCTGGAAGAGACCCAGTACTTC. Amino acids: CASSFLLEETQYF.